Below, 30 T cell receptor beta chains from the same sample are listed, as sequenced in a study of early T cells in non-severe SARS-CoV-2 infection. In TCRdb, the 5' RACE reads were re-called with MiXCR into one record per CDR3 protein. The table shows around 78,000 distinct CDR3 sequences, with over 12% occurring only once. Sequencing used whole blood. The receptor set was obtained from an adult who was a healthcare worker with PCR-confirmed SARS-CoV-2 infection or an uninfected control (not recorded which).

The chain links TRBV29-1 to TRBJ2-3; 7 nucleotides agree with TRBD2. The germline V gene encodes CDR1 SQVTM and CDR2 ANQGSEA. This CDR3 spans 14 amino acids. Trimming removed 4 bases from V and 2 bases from J; junction bases left unmatched: 6. CDR3 nucleotides: TGCAGCGTTGCCTTAGCGGGCCACACAGATACGCAGTATTTT. It codes for CSVALAGHTDTQYF.

The genes are TRBV10-3 and TRBJ2-7, with D tentatively TRBD2 (6 bases). The CDR3 loop spans 14 amino acids. V gave up 2 bases and J gave up 0 bases, with 8 bases separating them. In germline, CDR1 is ENHRY, CDR2 SYGVKD. CDR3: CAISERGISYEQYF. DNA of the CDR3: TGTGCCATCAGTGAGCGGGGGATCTCCTACGAGCAGTACTTC.

This clonotype was picked up a small number of times. The genes are TRBV6-6 and TRBJ1-1; the match to TRBD1 covers 9 bases. V lost 2 bases and J lost 5; bases outside the gene matches: 3. CDR3 length: 14 residues. Germline CDR1 MNHNY, CDR2 SVGAGI (reference sequence). CDR3 sequence: CASSYGDRVTEAFF. The CDR3 bases are TGTGCCAGCAGTTACGGGGACAGGGTGACTGAAGCTTTCTTT.

This clonotype has at least ten counts. This chain uses TRBV27 with TRBJ2-2; D remains ambiguous. The CDR3 has 14 residues. V was pared by 2 bases and J by 5 bases, with 9 bases between. The germline V gene has CDR1 MNHEY and CDR2 SMNVEV (reference sequence). In DNA, the CDR3 is TGTGCCAGCAGTTTAAAGATGGCGACCGGGGAGCTGTTTTTT. Encoded protein: CASSLKMATGELFF.

This clonotype was observed a few times. The V gene is TRBV10-2, the J gene TRBJ1-4; maybe TRBD1 (5 bases). Germline CDR1 and CDR2: WSHSY and SAAADI. The CDR3 runs to 16 residues. V was clipped by 2 bases and J by 4 bases, with 14 bases between them. The CDR3 DNA reads TGCGCCAGCAGTGAGCATCCAGGGTTGAGTAATGAAAAACTGTTTTTT. Residues: CASSEHPGLSNEKLFF.

This clonotype has a handful of counts. The rearrangement uses TRBV30 and TRBJ2-3, with D perhaps TRBD1 (6 bases). Deletions cut 4 bases from V and 2 bases from J, with 13 bases between. In germline, CDR1 is GTSNPN, CDR2 SVGIG (reference sequence). The CDR3 is 14 residues long. The CDR3 region has the DNA TGTGCCTGGAATCCGGGACATCTCACAGATACGCAGTATTTT. Amino acid sequence: CAWNPGHLTDTQYF.

Remarks on this clonotype: The CDR3 end shows no conserved phenylalanine or tryptophan, and so a read error is likely. The J gene is TRBJ2-3, the V gene TRBV28, with D perhaps TRBD1 or TRBD2 (5 bases each). There are 16 residues in the CDR3. Germline V lookup: CDR1 MDHEN, CDR2 SYDVKM. Trimming removed 7 bases from V and 4 bases from J, with 21 bases in between. The CDR3 loop reads CASTPLDSRVADTQYL. DNA of the CDR3: TGTGCCAGCACCCCACTAGACAGCCGAGTGGCAGATACGCAGTATTTA.

In the case of this clonotype: A read error may explain this, as a much larger clone is one base away. The gene calls are TRBV19 and TRBJ1-4; 7 bases are shared with TRBD1. The V segment lost 8 bases and the J segment 10 bases; nucleotides outside the gene matches: 16. The CDR3 length is 15 residues. Germline values: CDR1 LNHDA, CDR2 SQIVND (reference sequence). The CDR3 DNA is TGTGCCAGTTCCCCTCAGGACAGGAAGACTGCAAAACTGTTTTTT. This encodes CASSPQDRKTAKLFF. The whole variable domain, remainder taken from reference TRBV19 and TRBJ1-4, is DGGITQSPKYLFRKEGQNVTLSCEQNLNHDAMYWYRQDPGQGLRLIYYSQIVNDFQKGDIAEGYSVSREKKESFPLTVTSAQKNPTAFYLCASSPQDRKTAKLFFGSGTQLSVL.

This clonotype was counted many times. The V gene is TRBV3-1, the J gene TRBJ1-5; no firm D call. Trimming removed 1 base from V and 7 bases from J, with 5 bases in between. Germline lookup yields CDR1 LGHDT and CDR2 YNNKEL (reference sequence). The CDR3 runs to 12 residues. CDR3 sequence: CASSQVGQPQHF. The CDR3 bases are TGTGCCAGCAGCCAAGTGGGACAGCCCCAGCATTTT.

The V call is TRBV18, the J call TRBJ1-2; the D gene is possibly TRBD1 (5 bases). Trimming took 3 bases from V and 3 from J, leaving 11 bases between them. CDR1 KGHSH and CDR2 LQKENI come from the germline V gene. This CDR3 comprises 14 residues. CDR3 residues: CASSPGADYYGYTF. The CDR3 region has the DNA TGTGCCAGCTCACCTGGGGCGGACTACTATGGCTACACCTTC.

The chain carries TRBV3-1 and TRBJ2-2; D may be TRBD2 (7 bases). The CDR3 runs to 14 residues. Germline CDR1 and CDR2: LGHDT and YNNKEL (reference sequence). V lost 5 bases to trimming and J lost 4 bases, with 11 bases between them. CDR3 protein: CASSRGGTTGELFF. Written as DNA, the CDR3 is TGTGCCAGCAGCAGGGGGGGCACCACCGGGGAGCTGTTTTTT.

The genes are TRBV6-1 and TRBJ2-3, with TRBD2 matching over 10 bases. Per the germline V gene, CDR1 is MNHNS and CDR2 is SASEGT. The CDR3 length is 16 residues. The V segment lost 1 base and the J segment 1 base; nucleotides outside the gene matches: 2. CDR3 DNA sequence: TGTGCCAGCAGTGAAGACACTAGCGGGGGCACAGATACGCAGTATTTT. It is translated as CASSEDTSGGTDTQYF.

Ten or more counts support this clonotype. V usage is TRBV20-1 and J usage is TRBJ2-1; TRBD2 is a possible D gene (5 bases). Looked up from germline, CDR1 is DFQATT and CDR2 is SNEGSKA (reference sequence). Trimming shortened V by 2 bases and J by 5 bases, and 22 bases separated the two germline ends. This CDR3 contains 17 residues. The CDR3 sequence: CSARRAKASLFNNEQFF. As DNA, the CDR3 is TGCAGTGCTAGAAGAGCTAAGGCTAGCCTCTTTAACAATGAGCAGTTCTTC.

This clonotype has a handful of counts. This chain connects TRBV7-3 to TRBJ2-2; no clear D gene. This CDR3 is 14 amino acids long. Germline CDR1 reads SGHTA; CDR2 reads FQGTGA. V was cut by 4 bases and J by 6 bases, with 12 bases left in between. CDR3 region: CASSSGPSSGELFF. As DNA, the CDR3 is TGTGCCAGCAGCTCCGGTCCCAGTTCCGGGGAGCTGTTTTTT.

In this sample, this clonotype turned up many times. This chain links TRBV12-3 or TRBV12-4 with TRBJ1-2, with 12 bases that match TRBD1. The CDR3 sequence is 17 residues long. Losses at the gene ends were 7 bases for V and 7 bases for J; bases not matched to a gene: 16. The CDR3, as DNA: TGTGCCAGCACCGGGACAGGGGGCGGCGGACAACGTAGTGGCTACACCTTC. Its translation: CASTGTGGGGQRSGYTF.

This clonotype appeared many times. The V call is TRBV20-1, the J call TRBJ2-3; TRBD2 agrees at 10 bases. CDR3 length equals 18 residues. From germline, CDR1 is DFQATT and CDR2 SNEGSKA (reference sequence). V lost 2 bases, J lost 0 bases, and 11 bases stayed unmatched. CDR3 in amino acids: CSARPRKREGISTDTQYF. The CDR3 DNA reads as TGCAGTGCTAGACCACGAAAGCGGGAGGGGATCAGCACAGATACGCAGTATTTT.

This clonotype was seen repeatedly, ten times or more. V and J are TRBV27 and TRBJ2-2; D might be TRBD2 (5 bases). V lost 11 bases and J 0 bases, leaving 10 bases between the germline ends. The CDR3 sequence is 13 residues long. Per germline, CDR1 MNHEY and CDR2 SMNVEV (reference sequence). The CDR3 DNA is TGTGCCGTCCGGGATACGAACACCGGGGAGCTGTTTTTT. This codes for CAVRDTNTGELFF.

This clonotype was found many times. CDR3 sequence reads: CASSLLAGDWRDEQFF. In DNA form, the CDR3 reads TGTGCCAGCAGTCTGCTAGCGGGAGACTGGCGGGATGAGCAGTTCTTC. The V and J genes are TRBV12-3 or TRBV12-4 and TRBJ2-1, with TRBD2 matching 10 bases. J was trimmed by 8 bases and V by 5 bases; bases with no gene match: 12. The CDR3 spans 16 residues.

The V and J genes are TRBV20-1 and TRBJ2-3; D assignment may be TRBD1 or TRBD2 (5 bases each). V was clipped by 2 bases and J by 1 base, with 13 bases between them. The CDR3 spans 15 residues. Looked up from germline, CDR1 is DFQATT and CDR2 is SNEGSKA (reference sequence). The CDR3 region has the DNA TGCAGTGCTAGAAGCCCCGGGGCGCGCACAGATACGCAGTATTTT. It codes for CSARSPGARTDTQYF.

This clonotype appeared a few times. The chain uses TRBV7-9 and TRBJ2-7; perhaps TRBD1 as D (6 bases). This CDR3 spans 14 amino acids. Per germline, CDR1 SEHNR and CDR2 FQNEAQ (reference sequence). Deletions cut 5 bases from V and 3 bases from J, with 14 bases between. The CDR3 sequence is CASSPVDRNYEQYF. CDR3 nucleotide sequence: TGTGCCAGCAGCCCAGTAGACAGGAACTACGAGCAGTACTTC.

Ten or more counts support this clonotype. This rearrangement joins TRBV5-6 to TRBJ2-7, with a weak D call TRBD2 (5 bases). The V gene lost 4 bases and the J gene lost 7 bases, with 18 bases spanning the gap. This CDR3 comprises 14 residues. The germline gives CDR1 SGHDT, CDR2 YYEEEE. CDR3 sequence reads: CASSLGHRGGEQYF. The CDR3 region has the DNA TGTGCCAGCAGCCTCGGCCACAGAGGAGGAGAGCAGTACTTC. Full variable domain (outside the CDR3, taken from reference TRBV5-6 and TRBJ2-7): DAGVTQSPTHLIKTRGQQVTLRCSPKSGHDTVSWYQQALGQGPQFIFQYYEEEERQRGNFPDRFSGHQFPNYSSELNVNALLLGDSALYLCASSLGHRGGEQYFGPGTRLTVT.

In this sample, this clonotype turned up a few times. This chain uses TRBV7-8 with TRBJ1-5; perhaps TRBD1 as D (5 bases). The CDR3 has 17 residues. Germline CDR1 is SGHVS and CDR2 is FQNEAQ. V was trimmed by 0 bases and J by 0 bases, leaving 12 bases between them. CDR3 nucleotides: TGTGCCAGCAGCTTAGCCCCCCAGGGCGGTAGCAATCAGCCCCAGCATTTT. It yields the protein CASSLAPQGGSNQPQHF.

The chain is built from TRBV30 and TRBJ2-7, with 7 nucleotides matching TRBD1. This CDR3 is built from 15 residues. Germline V CDR1 and CDR2: GTSNPN, SVGIG (reference sequence). V dropped 0 bases and J dropped 0; count of bases not matched to a gene: 5. For the CDR3, the DNA is TGTGCCTGGAGTGTATTAAGGGGGCGCTCCTACGAGCAGTACTTC. This encodes CAWSVLRGRSYEQYF.

The chain recombines TRBV30 with TRBJ2-5, with 9 nucleotides matching TRBD2. J was trimmed by 5 bases and V by 1 base; bases with no gene match: 8. The CDR3 extends over 15 amino acids. Germline CDR1 GTSNPN, CDR2 SVGIG (reference sequence). The CDR3 reads CAWSGGLAGSETQYF. CDR3 coding DNA: TGTGCCTGGAGTGGTGGCCTAGCGGGGTCTGAGACCCAGTACTTC. Full variable domain (missing parts from reference TRBV30 and TRBJ2-5): SQTIHQWPATLVQPVGSPLSLECTVEGTSNPNLYWYRQAAGRGLQLLFYSVGIGQISSEVPQNLSASRPQDRQFILSSKKLLLSDSGFYLCAWSGGLAGSETQYFGPGTRLLVL.

This clonotype has at least ten counts. The chain couples TRBV5-6 to TRBJ1-1; no definite D call. The CDR3 has 13 residues. V lost 1 base and J lost 3, with 7 bases in between. Germline CDR1 SGHDT, CDR2 YYEEEE. The CDR3 loop is CASSLSGYTEAFF. The CDR3 region has the DNA TGTGCCAGCAGCTTGTCTGGGTACACTGAAGCTTTCTTT.

In this sample, this clonotype turned up a few times. This chain links TRBV6-4 with TRBJ2-3, with TRBD1 as a possible D gene (6 bases). Per germline, CDR1 MRHNA and CDR2 SNTAGT. The CDR3 spans 17 residues. The ends were cut back, 3 bases at V and 3 bases at J, with 19 bases in the middle. Here the CDR3 reads CASSDCWGLWKTDTQYF. CDR3 DNA sequence: TGTGCCAGCAGTGATTGTTGGGGGCTATGGAAGACAGATACGCAGTATTTT.

The chain combines TRBV3-1 with TRBJ2-7, with D perhaps matching TRBD2 (6 bases). V gave up 8 bases and J gave up 3 bases, with 14 bases separating them. Germline assignment: CDR1 LGHDT and CDR2 YNNKEL (reference sequence). The CDR3 consists of 13 residues. The CDR3, as DNA: TGTGCCAGCCGGGACTCGCAGAACTACGAGCAGTACTTC. Its translation: CASRDSQNYEQYF.

This clonotype was detected a few times. This rearrangement joins TRBV12-3 or TRBV12-4 to TRBJ1-2; D may be TRBD1 (5 bases). V was clipped by 3 bases and J by 8 bases, with 16 bases between them. The CDR3 is 14 amino acids. CDR3 sequence reads: CASSFGWVSGGYTF. For the CDR3, the DNA is TGTGCCAGCAGTTTCGGGTGGGTTTCAGGGGGCTACACCTTC.

This clonotype has only a few counts. V and J are TRBV19 and TRBJ2-3, with D perhaps being TRBD1 or TRBD2 (5 bases each). Trimming removed 4 bases from V and 4 bases from J, with 15 bases in between. Germline V CDR1 and CDR2: LNHDA, SQIVND (reference sequence). CDR3 size: 15 residues. DNA of the CDR3: TGTGCCAGTAGTAGCCGGGGCCGCGTTTCAGATACGCAGTATTTT. Its protein is CASSSRGRVSDTQYF.

A few counts support this clonotype. This chain joins TRBV20-1 and TRBJ1-6, with a weak D call TRBD1 (6 bases). The length of the CDR3 is 13 residues. Trimming cost V 6 bases and J 6 bases, with 12 bases left between them. Germline V gene sequence: CDR1 DFQATT, CDR2 SNEGSKA (reference sequence). CDR3 sequence: CSATRGFNSPLHF. The DNA of the CDR3 is TGCAGTGCCACGAGGGGGTTTAATTCACCCCTCCACTTT.